The 18 T cell receptor beta chains listed next were all sequenced from one sample in a study of human thymus T cells. Measured with immunoSEQ multiplex PCR; TCRdb has only the in-frame clones, and not every one. The repertoire includes about 60,000 clones, about 93% of them detected once, and around 5.4% sits in the top ten. The sequenced sample consisted of blood. The receptors were gathered from a boy under two years old with a congenital heart defect but otherwise immunologically healthy.

This clone was recorded once. The V gene is TRBV27, the J gene TRBJ1-6; perhaps TRBD1 as D (5 bases). Germline V lookup: CDR1 MNHEY, CDR2 SMNVEV (reference sequence). The V end was cut by 3 bases, the J end by 9 bases, with 12 bases between. This CDR3 is built from 14 residues. The CDR3 spells CASSFVTVSSPLHF. Here the CDR3 DNA reads TGTGCCAGCAGTTTTGTGACAGTCTCTTCACCCCTCCACTTT.

The gene calls are TRBV4-2 and TRBJ2-5, with 7 bases matching TRBD1. After removal of 3 bases from V and 2 bases from J, the junction contained 0 bases not matched to a gene. The CDR3 covers 13 residues. Germline assignment: CDR1 LGHNA and CDR2 YNFKEQ. CDR3 nucleotides: TGTGCCAGCAGCCACAGGGGGCAAGAGACCCAGTACTTC. It specifies CASSHRGQETQYF.

The chain employs TRBV7-2 and TRBJ2-3; TRBD2 aligns across 8 bases. CDR1 and CDR2 from the germline V gene are SGHTA and FQGNSA. With 2 bases clipped from V and 6 bases from J, the junction kept 4 bases outside the gene matches. The CDR3 extends over 14 amino acids. CDR3 in DNA: TGTGCCAGCAGCTTACTCGGGGGGGCCGATACGCAGTATTTT. The encoded protein is CASSLLGGADTQYF.

This clone was seen a single time. The chain employs TRBV19 and TRBJ1-2; D possibly corresponds to TRBD1 (5 bases). The germline V gene encodes CDR1 LNHDA and CDR2 SQIVND (reference sequence). This CDR3 comprises 14 residues. The V gene lost 0 bases and the J gene lost 6 bases, with 11 bases spanning the gap. CDR3 protein: CASSIEGRGDGYTF. Here the CDR3 DNA reads TGTGCCAGTAGTATAGAGGGGCGCGGTGATGGCTACACCTTC.

The CDR3 is CASSVKRKGLADTDTQYF. The CDR3 DNA is TGTGCCAGCAGCGTTAAGAGAAAGGGACTAGCGGACACAGATACGCAGTATTTT. The V gene is TRBV7-8, the J gene TRBJ2-3; TRBD2 aligns across 11 bases. CDR3 length: 18 amino acids. Germline V gives CDR1 SGHVS, CDR2 FQNEAQ. V trimming: 5 bases; J trimming: 2 bases; junction bases outside the gene matches: 12.

This clone showed up just once. The J gene is TRBJ1-3, the V gene TRBV11-2; D remains ambiguous. The CDR3 contains 15 residues. Trimming removed 1 base from V and 0 bases from J, with 7 bases in between. The germline CDR1 and CDR2 sequences are SGHAT and FQNNGV. The CDR3 region is CASSLAWGSGNTIYF. CDR3 nucleotide sequence: TGTGCCAGCAGCTTAGCGTGGGGCTCTGGAAACACCATATATTTT.

The CDR3 reads CASSAQGLNQPQHF. The DNA of the CDR3 is TGTGCCAGCAGTGCACAGGGACTCAATCAGCCCCAGCATTTT. The rearrangement links TRBV6-1 to TRBJ1-5; D is possibly TRBD1 (6 bases). Looked up from germline, CDR1 is MNHNS and CDR2 is SASEGT. The CDR3 has 14 residues. V dropped 4 bases and J dropped 3 bases, with 10 bases sitting between them.

V is TRBV4-2 and J is TRBJ2-4; possibly TRBD1 or TRBD2 for D (6 bases each). The CDR3 runs 16 residues. In germline, CDR1 is LGHNA, CDR2 YNFKEQ. V was shortened by 0 bases and J by 0 bases, with 9 bases between the two germline ends. The CDR3 nucleotides are TGTGCCAGCAGCCAAGATGGAGGGGGAGCCAAAAACATTCAGTACTTC. Protein product: CASSQDGGGAKNIQYF.

The chain combines TRBV4-2 with TRBJ1-4; D might be TRBD1 (5 bases). The CDR3 covers 17 residues. The V end was cut by 1 base, the J end by 8 bases, with 20 bases between. Germline lookup yields CDR1 LGHNA and CDR2 YNFKEQ. The CDR3 is CASSQVPPGGEEEKLFF. The CDR3 DNA is TGTGCCAGCAGCCAAGTCCCCCCCGGGGGTGAGGAAGAAAAACTGTTTTTT.

This chain joins TRBV5-4 and TRBJ2-1; D is tentatively TRBD1 or TRBD2 (8 bases each). This CDR3 is 16 amino acids long. In germline, CDR1 is SGHNT, CDR2 YYREEE (reference sequence). V dropped 4 bases and J dropped 5 bases, with 19 bases sitting between them. For the CDR3, the DNA is TGTGCCAGCAGCCCAGGGGGCCTAGCGGGTGACAATGAGCAGTTCTTC. It is translated as CASSPGGLAGDNEQFF.

The chain employs TRBV7-2 and TRBJ2-2; D unclear. The CDR3 spans 15 residues. Germline CDR1 is SGHTA and CDR2 is FQGNSA. V lost 1 base to trimming and J lost 5 bases, with 11 bases between them. DNA for the CDR3: TGTGCCAGCAGCTTAGTGGCCGTGACTACCGGGGAGCTGTTTTTT. Translation: CASSLVAVTTGELFF. The variable domain in full, with the rest retrieved from reference TRBV7-2 and TRBJ2-2, is GAGVSQSPSNKVTEKGKDVELRCDPISGHTALYWYRQSLGQGLEFLIYFQGNSAPDKSGLPSDRFSAERTGGSVSTLTIQRTQQEDSAVYLCASSLVAVTTGELFFGEGSRLTVL.

This chain joins TRBV7-9 and TRBJ1-6; D is undetermined. The CDR3 runs 14 residues. Trimming cost V 5 bases and J 5 bases, with 10 bases left between them. CDR1 is SEHNR and CDR2 is FQNEAQ in the germline V gene (reference sequence). CDR3 loop: CASSARPDNSPLHF. CDR3 nucleotides: TGTGCCAGCAGCGCACGACCTGATAATTCACCCCTCCACTTT.

The chain couples TRBV6-1 to TRBJ1-1; possibly TRBD1 for D (6 bases). CDR1 is MNHNS and CDR2 is SASEGT in the germline V gene. Trimming stripped 3 bases from V and 5 bases from J, with 19 bases between. The CDR3 has 16 residues. This CDR3 is CASSELQGAPRTEAFF. The CDR3 region has the DNA TGTGCCAGCAGTGAGCTACAGGGAGCTCCTCGTACTGAAGCTTTCTTT.

The chain joins TRBV7-8 to TRBJ2-2, with D perhaps TRBD2 (6 bases). The CDR3 totals 14 residues. V lost 4 bases to trimming and J lost 3 bases, with 9 bases between them. The V gene's germline CDR1 is SGHVS and CDR2 FQNEAQ. The chain's CDR3 is CASSSRGYTGELFF. In DNA form, the CDR3 reads TGTGCCAGCAGCTCCCGGGGGTACACCGGGGAGCTGTTTTTT.

The V and J genes are TRBV5-1 and TRBJ2-7, with no clear D. Deletions cut 0 bases from V and 5 bases from J, with 9 bases between. CDR3 length equals 13 residues. Germline V gene lookup returns CDR1 SGHRS and CDR2 YFSETQ. The CDR3 region is CASSLGLRDEQYF. The CDR3 coding sequence is TGCGCCAGCAGCTTGGGTCTAAGGGACGAGCAGTACTTC.

This clone came up once. The chain combines TRBV5-4 with TRBJ2-3; 8 bases align to TRBD2. The CDR3 is 13 amino acids. Germline-derived CDR1 and CDR2 are SGHNT and YYREEE (reference sequence). V lost 2 bases to trimming and J lost 6 bases; unmatched junction nucleotides: 2. In DNA, the CDR3 is TGTGCCAGCAGCTTTAGCGGGAAGGATACGCAGTATTTT. Amino acids: CASSFSGKDTQYF.

The chain is built from TRBV28 and TRBJ2-5, with 7 positions matching TRBD1. Per germline, CDR1 MDHEN and CDR2 SYDVKM. V shed 3 bases, J shed 2 bases, and the junction held 3 bases outside the gene matches. The CDR3 loop spans 14 amino acids. CDR3 in amino acids: CASSLTGPQETQYF. The CDR3 nucleotides are TGTGCCAGCAGTTTGACAGGGCCACAAGAGACCCAGTACTTC.

The V call is TRBV19, the J call TRBJ2-3, with D perhaps matching TRBD1 (6 bases). This CDR3 spans 14 amino acids. Germline loops: CDR1 LNHDA, CDR2 SQIVND (reference sequence). The V and J ends lost 2 bases and 2 bases respectively, with 8 bases between them. The CDR3 loop reads CASSINRATDTQYF. CDR3 nucleotide sequence: TGTGCCAGTAGTATAAACAGGGCCACAGATACGCAGTATTTT. The variable domain in full, with the rest retrieved from reference TRBV19 and TRBJ2-3, is DGGITQSPKYLFRKEGQNVTLSCEQNLNHDAMYWYRQDPGQGLRLIYYSQIVNDFQKGDIAEGYSVSREKKESFPLTVTSAQKNPTAFYLCASSINRATDTQYFGPGTRLTVL.